Shown below are 10 T cell receptor beta chains from a single sample sequenced in a study of shared clonotypes between healthy human individuals (dated by TCRdb to 2020 to 2022). Receptors were amplified or captured by the immunoSEQ multiplex PCR assay. TCRdb retrieved this table from immuneACCESS and kept in-frame rearrangements only. Not all clones are present; in checked studies, unresolved V genes account for under half, and no reason is known for the remainder. This sample has 2 million to 3 million clones in its table, and approximately 90% of those were observed once. The top ten clonotypes cover under 0.15% of the sample. The sample comprised naive CD4+ T cells sorted from blood. Interpreted using the paper, the cell subset or site label stands for: CD45RA+ positively selected. The receptors stem from a man between 18 and 35 years old in good health.

This clone has only a few counts. The gene calls are TRBV7-2 and TRBJ2-7; D ambiguous. The CDR3 runs to 12 residues. Trimming pared 5 bases from V and 2 bases from J, leaving 7 bases between. Germline CDR1 SGHTA, CDR2 FQGNSA. The chain's CDR3 is CASSPAAYEQYF. The CDR3 DNA reads TGTGCCAGCAGCCCCGCCGCCTACGAGCAGTACTTC.

The chain uses TRBV5-6 and TRBJ1-3; D unresolved. The CDR3 loop spans 15 amino acids. Looked up from germline, CDR1 is SGHDT and CDR2 is YYEEEE. Trimming pared 6 bases from V and 0 bases from J, leaving 13 bases between. CDR3 region: CASTLDVYSGNTIYF. CDR3 nucleotides: TGTGCCAGCACCCTAGACGTCTACTCTGGAAACACCATATATTTT.

This chain connects TRBV5-6 to TRBJ2-3; D may correspond to TRBD1 or TRBD2 (5 bases each). V was pared by 7 bases and J by 2 bases, with 14 bases between. This CDR3 has 14 residues. Germline CDR1 and CDR2: SGHDT and YYEEEE. The CDR3 here is CASHGWGTTDTQYF. The CDR3 coding sequence is TGTGCCAGCCATGGCTGGGGGACCACAGATACGCAGTATTTT.

V and J are TRBV5-1 and TRBJ2-2, with TRBD2 matching 9 bases. Trimming at V came to 3 bases and at J to 4 bases, leaving 7 bases not matched to a gene. CDR3 size: 16 residues. Germline-derived CDR1 and CDR2 are SGHRS and YFSETQ. The CDR3 DNA is TGCGCCAGCAGCTCACGACTAGCGGCGAGCACCGGGGAGCTGTTTTTT. It yields the protein CASSSRLAASTGELFF. The variable domain in full, with the rest retrieved from reference TRBV5-1 and TRBJ2-2, is KAGVTQTPRYLIKTRGQQVTLSCSPISGHRSVSWYQQTPGQGLQFLFEYFSETQRNKGNFPGRFSGRQFSNSRSEMNVSTLELGDSALYLCASSSRLAASTGELFFGEGSRLTVL.

The genes are TRBV5-1 and TRBJ2-3; 10 bases fit TRBD1. CDR1 is SGHRS, CDR2 YFSETQ, per germline. The CDR3 runs 15 residues. The ends lost 4 bases at V and 2 bases at J; junction bases unmatched: 4. The chain's CDR3 is CASSTGTGATDTQYF. The CDR3 coding sequence is TGCGCCAGCAGCACCGGGACAGGGGCCACAGATACGCAGTATTTT.

V and J are TRBV28 and TRBJ2-5, with D hard to call. The CDR3 is 14 amino acids. V shed 9 bases and J shed 0 bases, with 14 bases lying between them. Looked up from germline, CDR1 is MDHEN and CDR2 is SYDVKM. The CDR3 region has the DNA TGTGCCAGTGCCTCCGGGCAGTACCAAGAGACCCAGTACTTC. It is translated as CASASGQYQETQYF.

The V call is TRBV5-1, the J call TRBJ2-7; D not certain. The CDR3 length is 15 residues. V lost 4 bases, J lost 3 bases, and 17 bases lay in between. The germline V gene has CDR1 SGHRS and CDR2 YFSETQ. For the CDR3, the DNA is TGCGCCAGCAGCCCGGATCGACCGACAAACTACGAGCAGTACTTC. Encoded protein: CASSPDRPTNYEQYF.

This clone has a handful of counts. V gene TRBV30 combines with J gene TRBJ1-1; D is perhaps TRBD1 (6 bases). The CDR3 totals 14 residues. Trimming took off 0 bases at V and 3 bases at J, with 11 bases between the two ends. CDR1 is GTSNPN and CDR2 is SVGIG in the germline V gene (reference sequence). The CDR3 here is CAWSVHPGDTEAFF. The CDR3 nucleotides read TGTGCCTGGAGTGTACACCCAGGGGACACTGAAGCTTTCTTT.

The chain carries TRBV10-2 and TRBJ2-7; 11 nucleotides line up with TRBD1. The CDR3 is made up of 14 amino acids. V lost 2 bases to trimming and J lost 3 bases; unmatched junction nucleotides: 0. CDR1 and CDR2 from the germline V gene are WSHSY and SAAADI. In DNA, the CDR3 is TGCGCCAGCAGTGAGGGGACAGGGGGCTACGAGCAGTACTTC. Residues: CASSEGTGGYEQYF.

This clone was picked up a small number of times. The chain has TRBV15 and TRBJ2-2, with D uncertain. Looked up from germline, CDR1 is LNHNV and CDR2 is YYDKDF (reference sequence). The V end lost 0 bases, the J end lost 2 bases, and 1 base lay between the germline ends. There are 13 residues in the CDR3. This CDR3 reads CATSRDNTGELFF. In DNA form, the CDR3 reads TGTGCCACCAGCAGAGATAACACCGGGGAGCTGTTTTTT.